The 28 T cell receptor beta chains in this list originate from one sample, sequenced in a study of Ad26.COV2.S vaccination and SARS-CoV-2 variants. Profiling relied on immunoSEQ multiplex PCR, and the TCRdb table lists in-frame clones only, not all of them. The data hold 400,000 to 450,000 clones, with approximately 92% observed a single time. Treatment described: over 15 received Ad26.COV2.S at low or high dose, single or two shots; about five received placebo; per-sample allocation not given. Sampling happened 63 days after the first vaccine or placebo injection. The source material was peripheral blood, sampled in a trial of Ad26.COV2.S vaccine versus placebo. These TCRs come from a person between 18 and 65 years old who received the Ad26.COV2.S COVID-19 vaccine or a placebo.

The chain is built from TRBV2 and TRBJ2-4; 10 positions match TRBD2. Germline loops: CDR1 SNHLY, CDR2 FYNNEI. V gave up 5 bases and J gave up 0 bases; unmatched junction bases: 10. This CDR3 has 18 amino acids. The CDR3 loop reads CASSQVAGGFLAKNIQYF. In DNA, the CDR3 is TGTGCCAGCAGTCAAGTAGCGGGGGGATTTTTAGCCAAAAACATTCAGTACTTC.

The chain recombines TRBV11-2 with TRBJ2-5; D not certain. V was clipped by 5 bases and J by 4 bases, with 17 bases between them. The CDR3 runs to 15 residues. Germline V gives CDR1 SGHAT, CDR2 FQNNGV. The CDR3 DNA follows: TGTGCCAGCAGCCTCTCCGTGGGGTTCGGAGAGACCCAGTACTTC. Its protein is CASSLSVGFGETQYF.

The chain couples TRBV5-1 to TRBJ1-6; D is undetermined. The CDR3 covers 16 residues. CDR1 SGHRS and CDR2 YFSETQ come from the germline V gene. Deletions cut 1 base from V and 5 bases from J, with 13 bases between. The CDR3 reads CASSLTVGSDNSPLHF. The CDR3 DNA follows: TGCGCCAGCAGCTTGACGGTGGGCTCGGATAATTCACCCCTCCACTTT.

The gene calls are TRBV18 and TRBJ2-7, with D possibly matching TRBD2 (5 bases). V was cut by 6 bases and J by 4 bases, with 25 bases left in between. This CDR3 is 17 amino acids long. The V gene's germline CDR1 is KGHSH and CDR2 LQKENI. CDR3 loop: CASSLTNSDTGGYEQYF. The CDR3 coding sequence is TGTGCCAGCTCGCTTACCAATAGCGACACGGGTGGGTACGAGCAGTACTTC.

CDR3 nucleotide sequence: TGTGCCAGTTGCGACCGGGGACAGGGTAATTCACCCCTCCACTTT. Protein sequence: CASCDRGQGNSPLHF. V is TRBV19 and J is TRBJ1-6; TRBD1 matches 9 bases. This CDR3 is built from 15 residues. The germline gives CDR1 LNHDA, CDR2 SQIVND (reference sequence). V lost 8 bases and J lost 6; bases outside the gene matches: 8.

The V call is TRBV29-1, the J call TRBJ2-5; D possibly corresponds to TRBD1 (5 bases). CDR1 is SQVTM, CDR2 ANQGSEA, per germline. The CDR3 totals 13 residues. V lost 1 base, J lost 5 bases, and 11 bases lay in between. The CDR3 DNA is TGCAGCGTTGAAGCCAGGGTGAGGGAGACCCAGTACTTC. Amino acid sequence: CSVEARVRETQYF. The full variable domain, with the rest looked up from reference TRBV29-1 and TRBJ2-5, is SAVISQKPSRDICQRGTSLTIQCQVDSQVTMMFWYRQQPGQSLTLIATANQGSEATYESGFVIDKFPISRPNLTFSTLTVSNMSPEDSSIYLCSVEARVRETQYFGPGTRLLVL.

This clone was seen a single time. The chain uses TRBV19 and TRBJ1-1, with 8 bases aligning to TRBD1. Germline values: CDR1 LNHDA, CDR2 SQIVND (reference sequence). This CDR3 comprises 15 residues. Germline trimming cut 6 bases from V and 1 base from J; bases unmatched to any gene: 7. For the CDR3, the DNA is TGTGCCAGTAGATTCCGCAGGGGGCGGAACACTGAAGCTTTCTTT. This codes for CASRFRRGRNTEAFF.

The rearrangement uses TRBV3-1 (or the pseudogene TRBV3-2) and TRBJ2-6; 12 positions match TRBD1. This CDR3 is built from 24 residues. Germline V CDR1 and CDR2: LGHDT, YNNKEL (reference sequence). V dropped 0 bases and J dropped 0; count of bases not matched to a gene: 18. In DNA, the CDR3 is TGTGCCAGCAGCCAAGATACCCTTACCGGGACAGGGGGCGACCCCTCCTCTGGGGCCAACGTCCTGACTTTC. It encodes CASSQDTLTGTGGDPSSGANVLTF.

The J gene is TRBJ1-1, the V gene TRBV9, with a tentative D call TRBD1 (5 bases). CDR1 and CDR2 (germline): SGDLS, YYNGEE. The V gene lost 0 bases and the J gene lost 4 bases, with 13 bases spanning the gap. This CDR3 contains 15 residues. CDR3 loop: CASSVAAGGSTEAFF. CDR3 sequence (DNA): TGTGCCAGCAGCGTAGCTGCCGGGGGGAGCACTGAAGCTTTCTTT.

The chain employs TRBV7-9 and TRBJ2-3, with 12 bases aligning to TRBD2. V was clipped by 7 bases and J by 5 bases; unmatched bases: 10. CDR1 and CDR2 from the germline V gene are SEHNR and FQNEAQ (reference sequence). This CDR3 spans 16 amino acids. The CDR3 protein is CASTKTLAGGQDTQYF. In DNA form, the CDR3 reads TGTGCCAGCACCAAGACCCTAGCGGGGGGGCAAGATACGCAGTATTTT.

The CDR3 here is CASSMANSGNTIYF. For the CDR3, the DNA is TGTGCCAGTAGTATGGCCAACTCTGGAAACACCATATATTTT. The chain is built from TRBV19 and TRBJ1-3, with no clear D. V lost 3 bases to trimming and J lost 0 bases, with 6 bases between them. The V gene's germline CDR1 is LNHDA and CDR2 SQIVND (reference sequence). The CDR3 has 14 residues.

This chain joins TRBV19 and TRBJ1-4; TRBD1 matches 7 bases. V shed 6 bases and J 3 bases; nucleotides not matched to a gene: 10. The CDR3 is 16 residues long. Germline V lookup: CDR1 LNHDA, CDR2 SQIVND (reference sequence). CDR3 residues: CASRVGIGQANEKLFF. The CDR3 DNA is TGTGCCAGTAGAGTTGGGATCGGACAGGCTAATGAAAAACTGTTTTTT.

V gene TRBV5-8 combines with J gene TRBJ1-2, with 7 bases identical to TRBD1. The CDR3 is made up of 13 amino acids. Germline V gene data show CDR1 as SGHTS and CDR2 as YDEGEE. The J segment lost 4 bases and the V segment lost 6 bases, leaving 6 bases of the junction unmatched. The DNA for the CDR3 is TGTGCCAGCACCTTCGGGACAGCCTATGGCTACACCTTC. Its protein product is CASTFGTAYGYTF.

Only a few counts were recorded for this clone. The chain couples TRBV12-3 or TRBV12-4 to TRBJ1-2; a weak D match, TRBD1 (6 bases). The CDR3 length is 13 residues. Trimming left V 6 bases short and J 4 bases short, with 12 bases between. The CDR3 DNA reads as TGTGCCAGCAGCCGTACAGGGAGCTATGGCTACACCTTC. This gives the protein CASSRTGSYGYTF.

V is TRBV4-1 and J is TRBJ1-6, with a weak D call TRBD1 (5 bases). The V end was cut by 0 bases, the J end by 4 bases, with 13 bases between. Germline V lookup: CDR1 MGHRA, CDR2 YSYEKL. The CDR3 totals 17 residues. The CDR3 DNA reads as TGCGCCAGCAGCCAAGATGGGGCAGGGCAGTATAATTCACCCCTCCACTTT. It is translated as CASSQDGAGQYNSPLHF.

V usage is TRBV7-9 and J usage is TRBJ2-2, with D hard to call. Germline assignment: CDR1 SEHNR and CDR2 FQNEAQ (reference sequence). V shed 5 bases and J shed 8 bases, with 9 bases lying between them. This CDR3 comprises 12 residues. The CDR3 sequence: CASSRTDGELFF. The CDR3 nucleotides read TGTGCCAGCAGCCGGACGGATGGGGAGCTGTTTTTT.

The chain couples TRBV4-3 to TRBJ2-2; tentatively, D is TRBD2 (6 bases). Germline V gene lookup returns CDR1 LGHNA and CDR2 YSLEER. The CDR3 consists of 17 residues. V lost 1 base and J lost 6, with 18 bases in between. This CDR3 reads CASSQVYRGGISGELFF. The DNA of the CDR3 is TGCGCCAGCAGCCAAGTTTATCGGGGAGGCATCTCCGGGGAGCTGTTTTTT.

CDR3 loop: CAWAPNYGYTF. CDR3 in DNA: TGTGCCTGGGCCCCTAACTATGGCTACACCTTC. The chain uses TRBV30 and TRBJ1-2, with D unresolved. This CDR3 comprises 11 residues. V lost 5 bases to trimming and J lost 0 bases, with 4 bases between them. CDR1 is GTSNPN and CDR2 is SVGIG in the germline V gene (reference sequence).

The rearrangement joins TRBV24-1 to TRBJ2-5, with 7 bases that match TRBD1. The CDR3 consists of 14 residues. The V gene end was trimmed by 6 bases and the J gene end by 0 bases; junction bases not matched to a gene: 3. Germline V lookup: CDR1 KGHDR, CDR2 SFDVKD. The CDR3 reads CATSQGVYQETQYF. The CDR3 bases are TGTGCCACCAGTCAGGGGGTCTACCAAGAGACCCAGTACTTC.

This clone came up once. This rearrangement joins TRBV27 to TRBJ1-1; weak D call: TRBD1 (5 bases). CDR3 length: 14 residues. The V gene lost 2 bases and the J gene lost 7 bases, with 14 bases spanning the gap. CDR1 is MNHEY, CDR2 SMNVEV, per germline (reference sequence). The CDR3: CASSLTAGLYEAFF. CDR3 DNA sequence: TGTGCCAGCAGTTTAACGGCAGGGTTGTATGAAGCTTTCTTT.

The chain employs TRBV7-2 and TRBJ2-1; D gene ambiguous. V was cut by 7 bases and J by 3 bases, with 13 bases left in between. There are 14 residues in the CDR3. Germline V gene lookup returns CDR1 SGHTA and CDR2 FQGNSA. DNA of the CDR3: TGTGCCAGCATTTATAGGGCTGGCTACAATGAGCAGTTCTTC. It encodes CASIYRAGYNEQFF.

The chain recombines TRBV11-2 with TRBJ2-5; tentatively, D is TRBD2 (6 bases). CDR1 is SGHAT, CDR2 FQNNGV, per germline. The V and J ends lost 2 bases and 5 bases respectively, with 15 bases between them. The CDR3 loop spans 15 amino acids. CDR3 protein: CASSLRGYGGETQYF. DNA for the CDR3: TGTGCCAGCAGCTTAAGGGGCTACGGAGGGGAGACCCAGTACTTC.

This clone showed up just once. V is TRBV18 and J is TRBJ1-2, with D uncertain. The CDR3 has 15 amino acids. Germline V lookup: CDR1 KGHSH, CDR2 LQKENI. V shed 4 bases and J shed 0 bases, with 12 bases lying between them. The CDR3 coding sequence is TGTGCCAGCTCACGGAATACGGGGACTAACTATGGCTACACCTTC. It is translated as CASSRNTGTNYGYTF.

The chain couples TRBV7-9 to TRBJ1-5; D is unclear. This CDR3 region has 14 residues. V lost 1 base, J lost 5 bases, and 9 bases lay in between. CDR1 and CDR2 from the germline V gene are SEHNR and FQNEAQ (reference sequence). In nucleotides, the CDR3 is TGTGCCAGCAGCTTAGGGATAGCGGATCAGCCCCAGCATTTT. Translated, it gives CASSLGIADQPQHF.

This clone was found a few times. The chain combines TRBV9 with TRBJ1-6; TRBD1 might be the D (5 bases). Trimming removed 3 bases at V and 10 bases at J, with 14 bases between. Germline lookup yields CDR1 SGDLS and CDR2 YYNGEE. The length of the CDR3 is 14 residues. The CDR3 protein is CASSAQVKGSPLHF. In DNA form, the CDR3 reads TGTGCCAGCAGCGCACAGGTTAAGGGATCACCCCTCCACTTT.

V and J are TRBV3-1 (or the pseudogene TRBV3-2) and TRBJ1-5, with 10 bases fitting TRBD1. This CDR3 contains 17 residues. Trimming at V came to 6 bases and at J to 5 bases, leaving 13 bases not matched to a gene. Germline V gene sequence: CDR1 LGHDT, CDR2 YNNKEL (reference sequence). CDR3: CASSQYEGQGTDQPQHF. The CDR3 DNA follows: TGTGCCAGCAGTCAGTACGAGGGACAGGGGACCGATCAGCCCCAGCATTTT.

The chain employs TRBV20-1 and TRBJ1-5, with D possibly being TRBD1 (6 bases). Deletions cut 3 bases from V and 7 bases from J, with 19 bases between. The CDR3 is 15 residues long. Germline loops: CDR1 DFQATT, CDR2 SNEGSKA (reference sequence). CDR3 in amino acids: CSASSYQEQGQPQHF. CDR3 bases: TGCAGTGCTAGTTCATACCAAGAACAGGGACAGCCCCAGCATTTT.

CDR3 amino acids: CASSIGGKVEAFF. As DNA, the CDR3 is TGTGCCAGTAGTATAGGGGGGAAGGTTGAAGCTTTCTTT. This sequence joins TRBV19 and TRBJ1-1, with D possibly being TRBD1 (5 bases). The CDR3 has 13 residues. Per the germline V gene, CDR1 is LNHDA and CDR2 is SQIVND (reference sequence). Trimming pared 1 base from V and 7 bases from J, leaving 10 bases between.